The T cell receptor beta chain described here comes from a study of human thymus T cells. Sequencing was performed with immunoSEQ multiplex PCR; in TCRdb, only in-frame clones are kept and a portion is missing. Of roughly 86,000 clones in the sample, just over 95% were seen once. This CDR3 is built from 16 residues. Trimming removed 1 base from V and 6 bases from J; junction bases left unmatched: 8. CDR1 and CDR2 from the germline V gene are SGHVS and FNYEAQ. Thymus tissue was removed during corrective cardiac surgery. The material sequenced was thymus tissue. The receptor was isolated from a boy under two years old with a congenital heart defect but otherwise immunologically healthy. This rearrangement joins TRBV7-6 to TRBJ2-1; 8 nucleotides align to TRBD2. CDR3 bases: TGTGCCAGCAGCTTAGGAAGCGGGAGAGGTGGCAATGAGCAGTTCTTC. This codes for CASSLGSGRGGNEQFF.